This T cell receptor (beta chain) was observed in a study of blood T cell repertoires in COVID-19. Study-level information: Donors in the United States, Italy and Spain gave samples during acute or convalescent COVID-19.

The V gene end was trimmed by 6 bases and the J gene end by 3 bases; junction bases not matched to a gene: 12. CDR1 is MNHNY and CDR2 is SVGAGI in the germline V gene (reference sequence). The length of the CDR3 is 16 residues. Per the authors' pipeline: Estimation of nucleated cell counts relied on the amplification of reference gene primers. Assay used: immunoSEQ multiplex PCR; TCRdb lists only in-frame clones, some missing. Clone size and the V and J calls come from that table; the DNA yielded D and trimming. The profile shows about 240,000 clones, approximately 78% of them singletons. Input material: peripheral blood. The sequence came from an older woman with active or convalescent COVID-19. The chain has TRBV6-6 and TRBJ2-7, with 9 bases that match TRBD1. CDR3: CASSNTDRGGGYEQYF. The CDR3 region has the DNA TGTGCCAGCAGCAACACGGACAGGGGAGGAGGCTACGAGCAGTACTTC.